Reported below is one T cell receptor (beta chain). Only in-frame clones appear in the TCRdb table, and some are missing; sequencing was by immunoSEQ multiplex PCR. The sample has some 75,000 clones; less than 90% are singletons. The record originates from a study of OX40 agonist ivuxolimab in advanced cancers. This CDR3 comprises 14 residues. V trimming: 4 bases; J trimming: 0 bases; junction bases outside the gene matches: 6. Germline CDR1 reads SQVTM; CDR2 reads ANQGSEA. Source: CD4+ or CD8+ T cells sorted from blood, taken in a trial of the OX40 agonist ivuxolimab. This sequence joins TRBV29-1 and TRBJ2-7, with 7 bases aligning to TRBD1. The receptor comes from an adult with an advanced solid tumor such as melanoma, head and neck, liver or kidney cancer. The CDR3 reads CSVARDSSSYEQYF. CDR3 bases: TGCAGCGTTGCACGGGACAGCAGCTCCTACGAGCAGTACTTC.